The entry below gives a single TCR beta chain sequence along with its context. Which antigen it targets is not known. Base qualities are missing; no much larger clone stands one base away. The record originates from a study of a mutant IDH1 vaccine in newly diagnosed glioma (dated by TCRdb to 2020 to 2023). In terms of the full investigation: Eight vaccinations were administered to patients in weeks 1, 3, 5, 7, 11, 15, 19 and 23, corresponding to visits V03 through V10. In the chemotherapy-containing groups, vaccination started alongside temozolomide cycles, whereas in patients who had radiotherapy alone it started 4-6 weeks after radiotherapy. Of the roughly 34 treated patients, 62.5% were male and approximately 38% were female, and a mean age of roughly 40 years was recorded. Before enrollment, patients had received standard therapy of radiotherapy alone, temozolomide alone, or radiochemotherapy with temozolomide; most received the combination. Six visits were used for peripheral blood collection: V03 (baseline), V05, V07, V10, V12 and V13. For exploratory analyses, longitudinal TCRB deep sequencing was carried out in about two dozen treated patients wherever samples were available.

The CDR3 spans 14 residues, from the cysteine through the phenylalanine. Only the CDR3 DNA is retained, 42 bases long and in frame from the first base. Trimming costs V 7 bases and J 4 bases, and their ends lie 16 bases apart. From a lookup of the germline V gene, CDR1 and CDR2 are MNHEY and SVGAGI. The time point label on this specimen signifies: week 11, during vaccination. Each vaccine dose was 300 ug of a 20-mer mutant IDH1 peptide in Montanide, given subcutaneously with topical imiquimod. All donors had newly diagnosed IDH1-mutant astrocytomas of WHO grade 3 or 4 that showed loss of nuclear ATRX. The samples were drawn from NOA16, a multicentre, single-arm, open-label phase I trial in Germany that tested a mutant IDH1 peptide vaccine in humans for the first time. Genomic DNA for TCRB sequencing was isolated from EDTA blood with the DNeasy Blood and Tissue Kit. Findings and caveats that apply to the study as a whole: Pseudoprogression appeared unrelated to alterations in the top peripheral T cell clonotypes detected by TCRB sequencing. PBMC samples for TCRB deep sequencing were selected based on availability. Immune responses induced by the vaccine were seen in roughly 92% of patients across multiple MHC alleles. It was noted by the authors that analyses of patient blood samples could not be reproduced owing to sample limitations.

Receptor libraries were prepared by the immunoSEQ multiplex PCR assay. The hsTCRB Kit was used according to the manufacturer's protocol to amplify rearranged TCR beta chain sequences. An Illumina MiSeq was used to sequence the TCRB libraries. On the study's bioinformatics: The kit vendor's proprietary platform handled demultiplexing, trimming and gene mapping. TCRdb limited this immuneACCESS table to in-frame rearrangements with V and J called. A share of clones is missing; checked studies link under half to unresolved V genes, and the rest is unexplained. The V and J calls and clone size come from that table; D and trimming were worked out from the DNA. Across this sample there are 120,000 or so clones, with about 82% seen only once. The ten largest make up around 5.5% of the sample.

The sequencing used PBMCs, collected from a glioma patient whose treatment included an IDH1 peptide vaccine. This sequence was found in a man aged 35 to 55 with glioma. The chain is assembled from TRBV6-5 and TRBJ1-1, with the D gene not confidently named. Read as DNA, the sequence is TGTGCCAGCATCCGTAGCGGATTCGTCACTGAAGCTTTCTTT. Translation gives CASIRSGFVTEAFF.